These T cell receptor beta chains were read from a single sample in a study of shared clonotypes between healthy human individuals. Here immunoSEQ multiplex PCR was the method, and the copy in TCRdb shows in-frame clones only, minus some. The repertoire holds approximately 2.5 million clones, with 93% as singletons. The specimen sequenced was naive CD4+ T cells from PBMCs. The receptors originated from a man younger than 35 in good health. Some clones in this sample may be carry-over from other donors' samples. Each CDR3 is given with its conserved first and last residue. A D gene is named only where the DNA matches it firmly. Size is omitted from some rows. Given values are once, few, many or a class for expanded clones.

V gene	clone size	J gene	D gene	CDR3 DNA	CDR3 protein
TRBV4-3	.	TRBJ2-3	.	TGCGCCAGCAGCCGAAGGGGGGCAGGCACAGATACGCAGTATTTT	CASSRRGAGTDTQYF
TRBV29-1	.	TRBJ2-5	.	TGCAGCGCCCCAACGGGGGTCCAAGAGACCCAGTACTTC	CSAPTGVQETQYF
TRBV5-1	.	TRBJ2-3	TRBD2	TGCGCCAGCAGCTTCACTAGCGGGAGATCCACAGATACGCAGTATTTT	CASSFTSGRSTDTQYF
TRBV5-8	.	TRBJ1-4	TRBD1	TGTGCCAGCAGCTTCCGGGACAGGGGTGAAAAACTGTTTTTT	CASSFRDRGEKLFF
TRBV5-1	.	TRBJ1-4	.	TGCGCCAGCAGCTTGGGACTCTTCGGAGGGAGAAATGAAAAACTGTTTTTT	CASSLGLFGGRNEKLFF
TRBV28	.	TRBJ2-1	.	TGTGCCAGCAGTTTAGGGGGGAGCGTCTCCTACAATGAGCAGTTCTTC	CASSLGGSVSYNEQFF
TRBV28	.	TRBJ1-3	TRBD1	TGTGCCAGCAGTCCCGGACAGGGGCATGGAAACACCATATATTTT	CASSPGQGHGNTIYF
TRBV29-1	.	TRBJ2-5	TRBD1	TGCAGCGTGGACAGGGTAGTGAGGAAGACCCAGTACTTC	CSVDRVVRKTQYF
TRBV10-1	.	TRBJ2-3	.	TGCGCCAGCAGTGGGGGCCTAGCTGATACGCAGTATTTT	CASSGGLADTQYF
TRBV27	.	TRBJ2-5	TRBD2	TGTGCCAGCAGTTCCAAGCTAGCGGAACAAGAGACCCAGTACTTC	CASSSKLAEQETQYF
TRBV29-1	.	TRBJ2-4	TRBD1	TGCAGCGTTGCCGCGGTTTTACAGGGGGCCCAGTACTTC	CSVAAVLQGAQYF
TRBV5-4	.	TRBJ2-7	TRBD2	TGTGCCAGCAGCGAGACCCCGGGACTAGCGGGTCGAAGGTCCTACGAGCAGTACTTC	CASSETPGLAGRRSYEQYF
TRBV10-3	once	TRBJ2-1	.	TGTGCCATCAGTGAGTCAGGGGGAGCCTACAATGAGCAGTTCTTC	CAISESGGAYNEQFF
TRBV9	.	TRBJ2-3	.	TGTGCCAGCAGCGTAGTCGTCGCAGATACGCAGTATTTT	CASSVVVADTQYF
TRBV18	.	TRBJ1-4	.	TGTGCCAGCTCACCACTTGGGCCCCTTGAAAAACTGTTTTTT	CASSPLGPLEKLFF
TRBV29-1	.	TRBJ2-3	.	TGCAGCCTAAAACTAGTTCTGGGTGATACGCAGTATTTT	CSLKLVLGDTQYF
TRBV10-3	.	TRBJ2-3	TRBD2	TGTGCCATCAGTGATCCCAGCGGGGGGGGCATGGATACGCAGTATTTT	CAISDPSGGGMDTQYF
TRBV28	.	TRBJ2-1	TRBD1	TGTGCCAGCAGTTTACTGGGACAGGGGGCGAGAGGTGAGCAGTTCTTC	CASSLLGQGARGEQFF
TRBV7-6	.	TRBJ2-5	TRBD1	TGTGCCAGCAGCTACAGGGGGCAGAACCAAGAGACCCAGTACTTC	CASSYRGQNQETQYF
TRBV6-1	.	TRBJ2-1	.	TGTGCCAGCAGTGCTTCGGGACATGTGTTCTTC	CASSASGHVFF
TRBV2	once	TRBJ2-2	.	TGTGCCAGCAGGGGAGAGGCCGGGGAGCTGTTTTTT	CASRGEAGELFF
TRBV5-1	.	TRBJ2-1	.	TGCGCCAGCAGCTTGGTGACTGGAGTGAATGAGCAGTTCTTC	CASSLVTGVNEQFF
TRBV18	.	TRBJ1-5	.	TGTGCCAGCTCACCTTCCGCGGATAGCAATCAGCCCCGGCATTTT	CASSPSADSNQPRHF
TRBV7-6	.	TRBJ1-3	.	TGTGCCAGCAGCTTAGGGGACACCATATATTTT	CASSLGDTIYF
TRBV5-8	.	TRBJ1-2	.	TGTGCCAGCAGCTTCGGTCGGCTCATCAATAGGGGCTACACCTTC	CASSFGRLINRGYTF
TRBV28	.	TRBJ1-5	.	TGTGCCACCAGTACGCGGGGTCGGAGCAATCAGCCCCAGCATTTT	CATSTRGRSNQPQHF
TRBV5-1	.	TRBJ2-1	TRBD2	TGCGCCAGCAGCTTGGAGGGCGGGAGGGGTAATGAGCAGTTCTTC	CASSLEGGRGNEQFF
TRBV27	.	TRBJ2-6	.	TGTGCCAGCAGTGCATACTCTGGGGCCAACGTCCTGACTTTC	CASSAYSGANVLTF
TRBV15	.	TRBJ2-1	.	TGTGCCACCAGCAGAGATCGTGCCAGAATGGGCGATGAGCAGTTCTTC	CATSRDRARMGDEQFF
TRBV14	.	TRBJ2-1	.	TGTGCCAGCAGCCAAGCGGCAAGCAGGGGACAGTTCTTC	CASSQAASRGQFF
TRBV5-1	.	TRBJ2-5	.	TGCGCCAGCACTCCTCCCCAGGGCCTTCACGAGACCCAGTACTTC	CASTPPQGLHETQYF
TRBV5-1	.	TRBJ2-1	TRBD2	TGCGCCAGCAGCTTACTAGCGGGAGGAAATCGCTACAATGAGCAGTTCTTC	CASSLLAGGNRYNEQFF
TRBV4-1	once	TRBJ2-1	TRBD2	TGCGCCAGCAGCCAAGGGACTAGCGGGATAAACTCCTACAATGAGCAGTTCTTC	CASSQGTSGINSYNEQFF
TRBV6-5	.	TRBJ2-7	.	TGTGCCAGCCGAGTGGCTAGGGGTCGTACCTACGAGCAGTACTTC	CASRVARGRTYEQYF
TRBV5-4	.	TRBJ2-1	.	TGTGCCAGCAGCTTGGAGTCAGTGAGCTCCTACAATGAGCAGTTCTTC	CASSLESVSSYNEQFF
TRBV25-1	.	TRBJ2-1	TRBD1	TGTGCCAGCAGGGACTACCGGGACAGGGGGCATGAGCAGTTCTTC	CASRDYRDRGHEQFF
TRBV7-2	.	TRBJ2-5	TRBD1	TGTGCCAGCAGCTTGAGCAGGGGGCAAGAGACCCAGTACTTC	CASSLSRGQETQYF
TRBV19	.	TRBJ2-7	TRBD2	TGTGCCACCAGGACTAGCGACTACGAGCAGTACTTC	CATRTSDYEQYF
TRBV27	.	TRBJ1-1	.	TGTGCCAGCAGTTTGCAGGTGAACACTGAAGCTTTCTTT	CASSLQVNTEAFF
TRBV25-1	.	TRBJ1-3	.	TGTGCCAGCAGGATTGACGGATTCAACACCATATATTTT	CASRIDGFNTIYF
TRBV27	.	TRBJ1-1	.	TGTGCCAGCAGCGACCCGAACACTGAAGCTTTCTTT	CASSDPNTEAFF
TRBV18	.	TRBJ2-7	TRBD1	TGTGCCAGCTCACAAACCGGGACAGATTACGAGCAGTACTTC	CASSQTGTDYEQYF
TRBV6-6	.	TRBJ2-1	.	TGTGCCAGCAGTTCACGTAGCGGAAGCTCCTACAATGAGCAGTTCTTC	CASSSRSGSSYNEQFF
TRBV6-6	.	TRBJ1-2	.	TGTGCCAGCAGTCCTAACTATGGCTACACCTTC	CASSPNYGYTF
TRBV29-1	.	TRBJ2-7	TRBD1	TGCAGCGGACAGGGGGCCAATCCCTACGAGCAGTACTTC	CSGQGANPYEQYF
TRBV20-1	.	TRBJ1-2	.	TGCAGTGCTAGACGGGGGTATGGCTACACCTTC	CSARRGYGYTF
TRBV11-2	.	TRBJ2-7	.	TGTGCCAGCAGCCCCCGGGGGACGCCCTACGAGCAGTACTTC	CASSPRGTPYEQYF
TRBV6-1	.	TRBJ1-1	.	TGTGCCAGCAGTGAACCGGGACACACCAACACTGAAGCTTTCTTT	CASSEPGHTNTEAFF
TRBV9	.	TRBJ2-5	.	TGTGCCAGCACGCGGGAACCCCAAGAGACCCAGTACTTC	CASTREPQETQYF
TRBV18	.	TRBJ1-4	.	TGTGCCAGCTCCCGGGGCCTGGATGAAAAACTGTTTTTT	CASSRGLDEKLFF
TRBV5-5	.	TRBJ2-7	.	TGTGCCAGCAGCTTTCTGGACACCCCCCCCTACGAGCAGTACTTC	CASSFLDTPPYEQYF
TRBV7-9	few	TRBJ1-1	TRBD1	TGTGCCAGCAGCTTAGGACAGGGCTTCTCTGAAGCTTTCTTT	CASSLGQGFSEAFF
TRBV6-1	.	TRBJ2-7	TRBD2	TGTGCCAGCAGTGAAGCGGCTAGCGGGAGGTCTTTTGGGTACTTC	CASSEAASGRSFGYF
TRBV27	.	TRBJ2-7	.	TGTGCCAGCAGTCGACGTCCTAGTGCAGAGCCCTCCTACGAGCAGTACTTC	CASSRRPSAEPSYEQYF
TRBV11-2	.	TRBJ2-1	.	TGTGCCAGCAGCTTAGGTGGCAGGGTCAGCTCCTACAATGAGCAGTTCTTC	CASSLGGRVSSYNEQFF
TRBV7-3	.	TRBJ1-1	.	TGTGCCAGCAGCTTCACTACTGGGGGAACTGAAGCTTTCTTT	CASSFTTGGTEAFF
TRBV7-9	.	TRBJ2-3	.	TGTGCCAGCAGCTCTGACCCGACACAGGGACATACGCAGTATTTT	CASSSDPTQGHTQYF
TRBV5-6	.	TRBJ1-5	.	TGTGCCAGCAGTTCGTTCTGGGGGGGCAATCAGCCCCAGCATTTT	CASSSFWGGNQPQHF
TRBV30	.	TRBJ1-2	.	TGTGCCTGGAGCGATCGGCGGACGGTACCGTACTATGGCTACACCTTC	CAWSDRRTVPYYGYTF